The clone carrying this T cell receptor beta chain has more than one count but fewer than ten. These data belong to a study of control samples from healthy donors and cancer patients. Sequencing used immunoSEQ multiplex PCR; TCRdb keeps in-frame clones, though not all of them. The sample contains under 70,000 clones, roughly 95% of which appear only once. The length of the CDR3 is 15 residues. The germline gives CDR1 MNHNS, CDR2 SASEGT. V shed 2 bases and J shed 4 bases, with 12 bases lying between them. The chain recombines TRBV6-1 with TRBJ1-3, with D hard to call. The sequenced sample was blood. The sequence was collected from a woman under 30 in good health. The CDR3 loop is CASSESLAEGNTIYF. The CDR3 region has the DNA TGTGCCAGCAGTGAATCACTAGCGGAAGGAAACACCATATATTTT.